This T cell receptor beta chain was identified during a study of Ad26.COV2.S vaccination and SARS-CoV-2 variants. Germline CDR1 is SGHAT and CDR2 is FQNNGV. This CDR3 spans 13 amino acids. The V and J ends lost 10 bases and 6 bases respectively, with 18 bases between them. Repertoires were generated with immunoSEQ multiplex PCR, while TCRdb's copy carries only in-frame clones and drops some. The sample includes just over 350,000 clones, around 90% of them seen just once. Broader study findings: Measures of TCR breadth and depth may have fallen short of total T cell responses.

Worth noting for this clone: The antigen remains unidentified.

The sample here was peripheral blood, taken after recovery from COVID-19. The sequence derives from a human donor who had recovered from COVID-19. The chain has TRBV11-2 and TRBJ1-1; D is unclear. The CDR3 reads CATGPARVAEAFF. The CDR3, as DNA: TGTGCCACCGGTCCCGCGAGAGTCGCTGAAGCTTTCTTT.